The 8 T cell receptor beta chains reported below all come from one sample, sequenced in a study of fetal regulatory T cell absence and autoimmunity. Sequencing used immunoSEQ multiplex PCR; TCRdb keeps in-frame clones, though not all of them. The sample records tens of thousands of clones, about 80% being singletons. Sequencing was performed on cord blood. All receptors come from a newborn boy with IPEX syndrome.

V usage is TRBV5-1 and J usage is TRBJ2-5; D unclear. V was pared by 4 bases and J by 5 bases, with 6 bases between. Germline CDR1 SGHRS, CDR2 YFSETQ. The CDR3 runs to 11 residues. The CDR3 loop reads CASSARETQYF. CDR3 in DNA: TGCGCCAGCAGCGCGAGGGAGACCCAGTACTTC.

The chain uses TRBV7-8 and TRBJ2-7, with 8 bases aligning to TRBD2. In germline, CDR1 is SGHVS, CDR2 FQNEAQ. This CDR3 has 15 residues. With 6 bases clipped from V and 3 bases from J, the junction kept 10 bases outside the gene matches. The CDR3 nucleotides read TGTGCCAGCAGTCTAGAAGGGGGACTAGACTACGAGCAGTACTTC. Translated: CASSLEGGLDYEQYF. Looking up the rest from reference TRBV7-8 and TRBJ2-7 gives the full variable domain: GAGVSQSPRYKVAKRGQDVALRCDPISGHVSLFWYQQALGQGPEFLTYFQNEAQLDKSGLPSDRFFAERPEGSVSTLKIQRTQQEDSAVYLCASSLEGGLDYEQYFGPGTRLTVT.

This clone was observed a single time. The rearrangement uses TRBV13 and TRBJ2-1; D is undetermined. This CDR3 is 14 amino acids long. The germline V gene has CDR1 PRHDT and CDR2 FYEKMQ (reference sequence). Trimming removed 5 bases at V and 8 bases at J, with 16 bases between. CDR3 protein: CASSRPGSPHEQFF. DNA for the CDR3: TGTGCCAGCAGCCGTCCCGGAAGTCCCCATGAGCAGTTCTTC. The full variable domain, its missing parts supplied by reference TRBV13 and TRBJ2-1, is AAGVIQSPRHLIKEKRETATLKCYPIPRHDTVYWYQQGPGQDPQFLISFYEKMQSDKGSIPDRFSAQQFSDYHSELNMSSLELGDSALYFCASSRPGSPHEQFFGPGTRLTVL.

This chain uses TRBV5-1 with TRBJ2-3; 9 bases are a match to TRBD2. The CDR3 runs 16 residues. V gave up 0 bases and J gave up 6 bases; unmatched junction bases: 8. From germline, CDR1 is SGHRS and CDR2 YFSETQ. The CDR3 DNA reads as TGCGCCAGCAGCTTGGAGCTCGCGGGGGGGGCGGATACGCAGTATTTT. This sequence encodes CASSLELAGGADTQYF.

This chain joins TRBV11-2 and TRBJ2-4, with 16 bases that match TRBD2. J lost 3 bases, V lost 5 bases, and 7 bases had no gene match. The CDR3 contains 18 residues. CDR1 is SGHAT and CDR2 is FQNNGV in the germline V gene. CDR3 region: CASSRGLAGGRGKNIQYF. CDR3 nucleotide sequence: TGTGCCAGCAGCCGGGGACTAGCGGGAGGGCGAGGCAAAAACATTCAGTACTTC.

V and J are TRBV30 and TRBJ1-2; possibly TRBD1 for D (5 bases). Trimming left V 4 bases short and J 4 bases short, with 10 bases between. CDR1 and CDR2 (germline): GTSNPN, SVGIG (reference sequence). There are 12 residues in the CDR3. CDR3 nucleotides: TGTGCCTGGAACAGCGGGGGCTATGGCTACACCTTC. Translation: CAWNSGGYGYTF.

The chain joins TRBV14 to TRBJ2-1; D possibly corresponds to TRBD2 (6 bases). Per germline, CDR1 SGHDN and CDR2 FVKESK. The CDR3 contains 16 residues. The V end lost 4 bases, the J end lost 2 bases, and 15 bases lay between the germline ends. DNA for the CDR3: TGTGCCAGCAGCCCCACGACTAGGAGGACCTACAATGAGCAGTTCTTC. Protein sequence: CASSPTTRRTYNEQFF. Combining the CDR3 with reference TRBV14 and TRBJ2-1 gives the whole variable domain EAGVTQFPSHSVIEKGQTVTLRCDPISGHDNLYWYRRVMGKEIKFLLHFVKESKQDESGMPNNRFLAERTGGTYSTLKVQPAELEDSGVYFCASSPTTRRTYNEQFFGPGTRLTVL.

The CDR3 here is CASSEAEEGNIQYF. DNA for the CDR3: TGTGCCAGCAGTGAAGCCGAGGAGGGAAACATTCAGTACTTC. This chain joins TRBV25-1 and TRBJ2-4; D is perhaps TRBD2 (6 bases). V was cut by 2 bases and J by 6 bases, with 11 bases left in between. This CDR3 has 14 residues. Germline values: CDR1 MGHDK, CDR2 SYGVNS.